The source of this TCR beta chain is a study of beta chain features in type 1 diabetes. Expressed TCRB transcripts were sequenced, since all the RNA that had been isolated was reverse transcribed. Generated by immunoSEQ multiplex PCR, the TCRdb table keeps only in-frame clones and is missing some. The sample records about 320,000 clones, about 14% being singletons. This CDR3 is built from 13 residues. Trimming pared 3 bases from V and 3 bases from J, leaving 5 bases between. Germline CDR1 and CDR2: KGHSH and LQKENI. This clone has more than one count but fewer than ten. The TCR sequence derives from a young man in good health. Sequencing was done on a sample of central memory CD4+ T cells from blood. V and J are TRBV18 and TRBJ2-2, with a weak D call TRBD2 (5 bases). The CDR3 is CASSPRDTGELFF. DNA for the CDR3: TGTGCCAGCTCACCGCGGGACACCGGGGAGCTGTTTTTT.